Sequencing of this TCR beta chain was carried out in a study of Ad26.COV2.S vaccination and SARS-CoV-2 variants. Study results and caveats: Vaccinees displayed broader spike-specific TCR repertoires than placebo recipients.

This clone was detected once. No antigen is known for it. Treatment of the sample: roughly 19 received Ad26.COV2.S at low or high dose, single or two shots; 5 received placebo; per-sample allocation not given. Sample collection was performed on day 63 after the first vaccine or placebo injection. Donation was by an adult aged 18-55 years who was in Boston. Using immunoSEQ multiplex PCR, the repertoire was profiled, and TCRdb retains in-frame clones only, with some absent. In the table there are about 400,000 clones, around 92% of which are singletons. Sequencing was performed on peripheral blood, taken in a trial of Ad26.COV2.S vaccine versus placebo. The receptor was derived from a person between 18 and 65 years old who received the Ad26.COV2.S COVID-19 vaccine or a placebo.

CDR3 sequence reads: CASSTRSDRAGELFF. The CDR3 DNA sequence: TGTGCCAGCAGCACCCGCTCGGACAGGGCCGGGGAGCTGTTTTTT. The rearrangement joins TRBV7-2 to TRBJ2-2, with 8 bases fitting TRBD1. V was clipped by 5 bases and J by 6 bases; unmatched bases: 8. CDR1 and CDR2 from the germline V gene are SGHTA and FQGNSA. This CDR3 is 15 amino acids long.